The 17 T cell receptor beta chains below were found in one sample sequenced in a study of blood T cell repertoires in COVID-19. This table comes from immunoSEQ multiplex PCR, and its TCRdb copy is limited to in-frame clones, with some not included. This table has a few hundred thousand clones, approximately 84% appearing once. Material for sequencing was peripheral blood. The source is a man aged 45 to 65 who had recovered from COVID-19.

The chain joins TRBV5-4 to TRBJ2-7, with 11 bases matching TRBD1. This CDR3 is built from 15 residues. Germline lookup yields CDR1 SGHNT and CDR2 YYREEE (reference sequence). After removal of 6 bases from V and 5 bases from J, the junction contained 10 bases not matched to a gene. CDR3 DNA sequence: TGTGCCAGCACCTTAGGGACAGGGGGTTTGAACGAGCAGTACTTC. It codes for CASTLGTGGLNEQYF.

The chain links TRBV19 to TRBJ1-5, with 8 nucleotides matching TRBD1. Unmatched junction bases numbered 9, after V lost 5 bases and J lost 0 bases. Germline CDR1 and CDR2: LNHDA and SQIVND (reference sequence). The length of the CDR3 is 17 residues. Here the CDR3 DNA reads TGTGCCAGTAGTCCCATCAACAGGGGGGTTAGCAATCAGCCCCAGCATTTT. Translated: CASSPINRGVSNQPQHF.

The rearrangement joins TRBV6-5 to TRBJ1-3, with D possibly matching TRBD1 (5 bases). The V and J ends lost 7 bases and 1 base respectively, with 14 bases between them. The length of the CDR3 is 15 residues. Germline CDR1 reads MNHEY; CDR2 reads SVGAGI. Here the CDR3 reads CASTRQHLSGNTIYF. CDR3 DNA: TGTGCCAGCACGCGACAGCACCTTTCTGGAAACACCATATATTTT.

The V gene is TRBV27, the J gene TRBJ2-2, with TRBD2 matching 14 bases. The V gene end was trimmed by 5 bases and the J gene end by 5 bases; junction bases not matched to a gene: 7. Germline values: CDR1 MNHEY, CDR2 SMNVEV (reference sequence). CDR3 length: 17 residues. The CDR3 is CASSQGLAGVITGELFF. The DNA for the CDR3 is TGTGCCAGCAGTCAGGGACTAGCGGGAGTAATTACCGGGGAGCTGTTTTTT.

This clone has only a few counts. The chain employs TRBV19 and TRBJ2-7; maybe TRBD2 (6 bases). This CDR3 is 14 amino acids long. Trimming cost V 7 bases and J 0 bases, with 13 bases left between them. Germline CDR1 is LNHDA and CDR2 is SQIVND (reference sequence). CDR3 region: CASKSFGSSYEQYF. In DNA, the CDR3 is TGTGCCAGTAAAAGTTTCGGGAGCTCCTACGAGCAGTACTTC.

This chain joins TRBV5-5 and TRBJ2-7; tentatively, D is TRBD2 (7 bases). V was clipped by 4 bases and J by 2 bases, with 16 bases between them. Germline V gene sequence: CDR1 SGHKS, CDR2 YYEKEE (reference sequence). CDR3 size: 15 residues. In nucleotides, the CDR3 is TGTGCCAGCAGCCCCTCGGGGGGCTTAACCTACGAGCAGTACTTC. Encoded protein: CASSPSGGLTYEQYF.

This chain links TRBV28 with TRBJ1-5; D not resolved. Trimming took off 5 bases at V and 8 bases at J, with 10 bases between the two ends. CDR3 length equals 12 residues. Germline assignment: CDR1 MDHEN and CDR2 SYDVKM. The CDR3 bases are TGTGCCAGCAGTCGTTCCTTTGAGCCCCAGCATTTT. Translating gives CASSRSFEPQHF.

This chain uses TRBV28 with TRBJ1-2; D possibly corresponds to TRBD1 (5 bases). The CDR3 has 15 amino acids. From germline, CDR1 is MDHEN and CDR2 SYDVKM. Trimming stripped 2 bases from V and 7 bases from J, with 17 bases between. CDR3: CASSLGAGRVGGYTF. Here the CDR3 DNA reads TGTGCCAGCAGTTTAGGGGCAGGCAGAGTGGGTGGCTACACCTTC.

The chain joins TRBV28 to TRBJ2-7; TRBD2 agrees at 7 bases. This CDR3 has 14 amino acids. V was clipped by 5 bases and J by 4 bases; unmatched bases: 8. The V gene's germline CDR1 is MDHEN and CDR2 SYDVKM. In DNA form, the CDR3 reads TGTGCCAGCAGTCCCGGGGGGAAGGGATACGAGCAGTACTTC. This gives the protein CASSPGGKGYEQYF.

This CDR3 reads CAWSVPLTRARRGYTF. The CDR3 coding sequence is TGTGCCTGGAGTGTACCCTTAACGAGGGCCCGGCGGGGCTACACCTTC. V and J are TRBV30 and TRBJ1-2; the D is unclear. The CDR3 has 16 residues. Germline assignment: CDR1 GTSNPN and CDR2 SVGIG (reference sequence). Trimming stripped 0 bases from V and 8 bases from J, with 22 bases between.

The chain couples TRBV3-1 (or the pseudogene TRBV3-2) to TRBJ2-7; no clear D. The length of the CDR3 is 13 residues. V was cut by 4 bases and J by 3 bases, with 10 bases left in between. Per germline, CDR1 LGHDT and CDR2 YNNKEL (reference sequence). The CDR3 coding sequence is TGTGCCAGCAGCCCGACAAGAAACTACGAGCAGTACTTC. This gives the protein CASSPTRNYEQYF.

The rearrangement uses TRBV11-3 and TRBJ2-1; possibly TRBD1 for D (5 bases). Trimming left V 2 bases short and J 6 bases short, with 8 bases between. Germline CDR1 SGHNT, CDR2 YENEEA. This CDR3 has 13 residues. The CDR3 nucleotides read TGTGCCAGCAGCTTACTTGGGGCCAATGAGCAGTTCTTC. It specifies CASSLLGANEQFF.

The chain combines TRBV2 with TRBJ1-2; D remains unclear. The CDR3 length is 15 residues. Germline lookup yields CDR1 SNHLY and CDR2 FYNNEI. Trimming removed 7 bases at V and 6 bases at J, with 21 bases between. CDR3 region: CASNAKARVGDGYTF. CDR3 nucleotide sequence: TGTGCCAGCAATGCGAAGGCGAGGGTAGGAGATGGCTACACCTTC. The full variable domain, with the rest looked up from reference TRBV2 and TRBJ1-2, is EPEVTQTPSHQVTQMGQEVILRCVPISNHLYFYWYRQILGQKVEFLVSFYNNEISEKSEIFDDQFSVERPDGSNFTLKIRSTKLEDSAMYFCASNAKARVGDGYTFGSGTRLTVV.

This rearrangement joins TRBV7-9 to TRBJ2-1; D is undetermined. Trimming shortened V by 4 bases and J by 0 bases, and 7 bases separated the two germline ends. Per germline, CDR1 SEHNR and CDR2 FQNEAQ (reference sequence). This CDR3 comprises 14 residues. CDR3 DNA: TGTGCCAGCAGCTCCGCAGGCTCCTACAATGAGCAGTTCTTC. This sequence encodes CASSSAGSYNEQFF.

The chain joins TRBV9 to TRBJ2-3; D unclear. Germline values: CDR1 SGDLS, CDR2 YYNGEE. V lost 3 bases to trimming and J lost 0 bases, with 11 bases between them. The CDR3 is made up of 15 amino acids. Here the CDR3 reads CASSAPAGSTDTQYF. CDR3 nucleotides: TGTGCCAGCAGCGCCCCCGCAGGTAGCACAGATACGCAGTATTTT.

The V and J genes are TRBV6-5 and TRBJ1-1; weak D call: TRBD1 (5 bases). The V and J ends lost 0 bases and 2 bases respectively, with 10 bases between them. This CDR3 comprises 15 residues. Germline values: CDR1 MNHEY, CDR2 SVGAGI. DNA for the CDR3: TGTGCCAGCAGTTACTCGGGGGGTGTCAACACTGAAGCTTTCTTT. Translation: CASSYSGGVNTEAFF.

This clone was observed a few times. The rearrangement uses TRBV3-1 (or the pseudogene TRBV3-2) and TRBJ1-5; a weak D match, TRBD1 (5 bases). The ends were cut back, 4 bases at V and 7 bases at J, with 20 bases in the middle. This CDR3 spans 16 amino acids. CDR1 LGHDT and CDR2 YNNKEL come from the germline V gene (reference sequence). The CDR3 DNA sequence: TGTGCCAGCAGCCTTAGAGGGGAGGGAGGAGGACAGCCCCAGCATTTT. It codes for CASSLRGEGGGQPQHF.